This T cell receptor (beta chain) derives from a study of T cells after somatic rescue of genetic block. This CDR3 is built from 13 residues. Germline V CDR1 and CDR2: MDHEN, SYDVKM. V was trimmed by 6 bases and J by 7 bases, leaving 13 bases between them. Sequenced by immunoSEQ multiplex PCR; TCRdb stores in-frame clones only, minus some. The repertoire has some 70,000 clones, more than 75% of them found once; the top ten carry roughly 2.8%. This chain joins TRBV28 and TRBJ2-1, with D unresolved. This TCR was recovered from a man aged 30 to 45. Sequenced material: peripheral blood mononuclear cells (PBMCs). CDR3 loop: CASRRTGGNEQFF. Written as DNA, the CDR3 is TGTGCCAGCAGGCGGACCGGCGGAAATGAGCAGTTCTTC.